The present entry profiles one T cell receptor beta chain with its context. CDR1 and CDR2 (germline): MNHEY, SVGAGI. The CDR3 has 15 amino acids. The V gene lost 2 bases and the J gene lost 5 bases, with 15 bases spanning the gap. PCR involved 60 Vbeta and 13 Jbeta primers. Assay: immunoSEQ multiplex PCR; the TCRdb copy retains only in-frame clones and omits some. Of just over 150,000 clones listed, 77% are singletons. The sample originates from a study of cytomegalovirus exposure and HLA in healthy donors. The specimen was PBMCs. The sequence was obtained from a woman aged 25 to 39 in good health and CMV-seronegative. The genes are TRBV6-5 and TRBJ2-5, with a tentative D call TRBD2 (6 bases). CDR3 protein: CASSYSRLEGETQYF. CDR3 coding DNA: TGTGCCAGCAGTTACAGTAGGTTGGAGGGCGAGACCCAGTACTTC.